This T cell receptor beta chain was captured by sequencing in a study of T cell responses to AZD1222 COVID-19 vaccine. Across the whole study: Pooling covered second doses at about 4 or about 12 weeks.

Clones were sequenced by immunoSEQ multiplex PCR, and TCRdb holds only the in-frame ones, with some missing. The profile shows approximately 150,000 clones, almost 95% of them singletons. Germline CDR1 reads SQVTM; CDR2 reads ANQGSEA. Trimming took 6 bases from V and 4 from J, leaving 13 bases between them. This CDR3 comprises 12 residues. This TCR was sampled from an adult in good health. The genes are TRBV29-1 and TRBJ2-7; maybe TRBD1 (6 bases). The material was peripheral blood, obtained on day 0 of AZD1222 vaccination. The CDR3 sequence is CSVGTNTYEQYF. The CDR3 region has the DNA TGCAGCGTGGGGACAAATACTTACGAGCAGTACTTC.